This T cell receptor beta chain was captured in a study of cytomegalovirus exposure and HLA in healthy donors. General study points: Within an earlier analysis, most TCR beta V segments proved productive either about 87% or about 30% of the time.

To note about this clone: Its target is not known. One end of the junction fails to match germline, which may point to a read error.

In the PCR, 60 Vbeta and 13 Jbeta primers were used. Per the original data handling: There were about 80 million unique TCR beta chains by a later count, and about 12 million of them were shared. Only in-frame clones appear in the TCRdb table, and some are missing; sequencing was by immunoSEQ multiplex PCR. From that table come the V and J calls and clone size; the DNA was used to work out D and trimming. Here the sample spans approximately 120,000 clones, over 60% being singletons. Germline V gives CDR1 SEHNR, CDR2 FQNEAQ (reference sequence). The CDR3 loop spans 15 amino acids. The J gene is TRBJ2-7, the V gene TRBV7-9; maybe TRBD1 (6 bases). This TCR was recovered from a man between 35 and 55 years old in good health and CMV-seropositive. Sequences were obtained from PBMCs. CDR3 sequence (DNA): TGTTCCAGCAGCGGCACAGGGCTCACGGTGCCCGAGCAGTACTTC. This translates into CSSSGTGLTVPEQYF. Full variable domain (remainder filled in from reference TRBV7-9 and TRBJ2-7): DTGVSQNPRHKITKRGQNVTFRCDPISEHNRLYWYRQTLGQGPEFLTYFQNEAQLEKSRLLSDRFSAERPKGSFSTLEIQRTEQGDSAMYLCSSSGTGLTVPEQYFGPGTRLTVT.